Each of the 16 T cell receptor beta chains below was sequenced from the same sample in a study of identifying expanded T cells in peripheral blood. The data were produced by immunoSEQ multiplex PCR, yet TCRdb's version contains in-frame clones alone and is incomplete. Of more than 50,000 clones in the sample, about 83% were seen once. Sample: blood. These receptors came from a person aged 18 to 75 in good health.

The chain has TRBV7-9 and TRBJ1-4; D not certain. The CDR3 has 15 residues. CDR1 is SEHNR, CDR2 FQNEAQ, per germline (reference sequence). Trimming removed 0 bases at V and 6 bases at J, with 11 bases between. CDR3 amino acids: CASSLATRRDEKLFF. Here the CDR3 DNA reads TGTGCCAGCAGCTTAGCTACCCGAAGGGATGAAAAACTGTTTTTT.

The CDR3: CAWRPRDRLVRVNTEAFF. CDR3 in DNA: TGTGCCTGGAGACCCCGGGACAGGTTGGTTCGAGTGAACACTGAAGCTTTCTTT. The chain is built from TRBV30 and TRBJ1-1; 8 bases map to TRBD1. Per the germline V gene, CDR1 is GTSNPN and CDR2 is SVGIG (reference sequence). The CDR3 consists of 18 residues. Unmatched junction bases numbered 15, after V lost 3 bases and J lost 0 bases.

The V and J genes are TRBV5-1 and TRBJ1-1; D unresolved. V lost 4 bases and J lost 5, with 21 bases in between. Germline CDR1 SGHRS, CDR2 YFSETQ. CDR3 length equals 16 residues. CDR3 region: CASSPDSNLPGTEAFF. CDR3 in DNA: TGCGCCAGCAGCCCCGATTCCAATCTCCCGGGGACTGAAGCTTTCTTT.

The chain uses TRBV5-1 and TRBJ2-7; D is undetermined. Germline V gives CDR1 SGHRS, CDR2 YFSETQ. Trimming cost V 4 bases and J 2 bases, with 7 bases left between them. There are 12 residues in the CDR3. CDR3 in amino acids: CASSGTTYEQYF. CDR3 DNA sequence: TGCGCCAGCAGCGGCACCACCTACGAGCAGTACTTC.

The chain uses TRBV11-3 and TRBJ2-1; D unresolved. This CDR3 has 14 amino acids. In germline, CDR1 is SGHNT, CDR2 YENEEA. V was clipped by 5 bases and J by 8 bases, with 16 bases between them. This chain's CDR3 is CASSRGPRRDEQFF. The CDR3 nucleotides read TGTGCCAGCAGCCGTGGGCCGCGTCGCGATGAGCAGTTCTTC.

The V call is TRBV11-2, the J call TRBJ1-1; a possible D gene is TRBD1 (6 bases). This CDR3 region has 15 residues. Trimming removed 2 bases from V and 3 bases from J, with 13 bases in between. From germline, CDR1 is SGHAT and CDR2 FQNNGV. The CDR3 here is CASSLSMGAHTEAFF. CDR3 sequence (DNA): TGTGCCAGCAGCTTATCGATGGGGGCTCACACTGAAGCTTTCTTT.

This clone occurred once. The V and J genes are TRBV2 and TRBJ2-2; the D gene is possibly TRBD2 (5 bases). Germline CDR1 SNHLY, CDR2 FYNNEI. Trimming stripped 7 bases from V and 1 base from J, with 7 bases between. This CDR3 is built from 13 residues. CDR3 region: CASKRLNTGELFF. The CDR3 DNA reads TGTGCCAGCAAGCGGCTGAACACCGGGGAGCTGTTTTTT. The variable domain in full, with the rest retrieved from reference TRBV2 and TRBJ2-2, is EPEVTQTPSHQVTQMGQEVILRCVPISNHLYFYWYRQILGQKVEFLVSFYNNEISEKSEIFDDQFSVERPDGSNFTLKIRSTKLEDSAMYFCASKRLNTGELFFGEGSRLTVL.

The chain links TRBV7-2 to TRBJ2-1; TRBD1 agrees at 8 bases. The junction had 9 bases not matched to a gene; V was cut back by 7 bases and J by 4 bases. The germline CDR1 and CDR2 sequences are SGHTA and FQGNSA. The CDR3 is 15 amino acids. This CDR3 reads CASTRQGAEYNEQFF. The CDR3 bases are TGTGCCAGCACTCGGCAGGGGGCGGAATACAATGAGCAGTTCTTC.

This clone has just a few counts. V is TRBV10-1 and J is TRBJ2-2; D perhaps matches TRBD2 (5 bases). V lost 7 bases, J lost 0 bases, and 12 bases lay in between. Germline assignment: CDR1 WNHNN and CDR2 SYGVQD (reference sequence). This CDR3 has 15 residues. CDR3 sequence reads: CASKRGFPNTGELFF. The CDR3, as DNA: TGCGCCAGCAAGCGAGGGTTTCCGAACACCGGGGAGCTGTTTTTT.

J is TRBJ2-1 and V is TRBV6-5, with a possible D match to TRBD2 (5 bases). The germline V and J ends were trimmed by 2 bases and 10 bases, with 12 bases remaining between them. The germline gives CDR1 MNHEY, CDR2 SVGAGI. The CDR3 has 13 residues. The CDR3 spells CASSYNGVGEQFF. The CDR3 DNA follows: TGTGCCAGCAGTTACAACGGGGTCGGGGAGCAGTTCTTC.

The CDR3: CASSLYRGGSETQYF. The CDR3 DNA is TGTGCCAGCAGTCTTTACAGGGGAGGGAGCGAGACCCAGTACTTC. The chain couples TRBV27 to TRBJ2-5; D might be TRBD1 or TRBD2, each matching 7 bases. Deletions cut 5 bases from V and 5 bases from J, with 18 bases between. The CDR3 consists of 15 residues. The germline CDR1 and CDR2 sequences are MNHEY and SMNVEV (reference sequence).

V usage is TRBV30 and J usage is TRBJ1-1, with TRBD1 matching over 7 bases. The germline V gene has CDR1 GTSNPN and CDR2 SVGIG (reference sequence). The CDR3 is 14 amino acids. With 5 bases clipped from V and 1 base from J, the junction kept 7 bases outside the gene matches. CDR3 nucleotides: TGTGCCTGGGGGAGGGGGCTCGCGAACACTGAAGCTTTCTTT. It translates to CAWGRGLANTEAFF. Variable domain in full (rest from reference TRBV30 and TRBJ1-1): SQTIHQWPATLVQPVGSPLSLECTVEGTSNPNLYWYRQAAGRGLQLLFYSVGIGQISSEVPQNLSASRPQDRQFILSSKKLLLSDSGFYLCAWGRGLANTEAFFGQGTRLTVV.

The chain carries TRBV19 and TRBJ1-5; TRBD1 aligns across 9 bases. V shed 3 bases and J 4 bases; nucleotides not matched to a gene: 10. Germline-derived CDR1 and CDR2 are LNHDA and SQIVND (reference sequence). The length of the CDR3 is 17 residues. The CDR3 DNA reads as TGTGCCAGTAGTATTTATGGGACAGGGAACTTTAATCAGCCCCAGCATTTT. The encoded protein is CASSIYGTGNFNQPQHF.

The chain joins TRBV7-2 to TRBJ2-5, with 7 bases that match TRBD2. The germline CDR1 and CDR2 sequences are SGHTA and FQGNSA. The CDR3 covers 15 residues. V lost 3 bases and J lost 4; bases outside the gene matches: 8. The CDR3 here is CASSLQSGTTETQYF. The CDR3, as DNA: TGTGCCAGCAGCTTGCAATCCGGGACTACAGAGACCCAGTACTTC.

The V call is TRBV6-5, the J call TRBJ2-3; 8 bases map to TRBD2. Germline assignment: CDR1 MNHEY and CDR2 SVGAGI. Trimming at V came to 4 bases and at J to 1 base, leaving 7 bases not matched to a gene. There are 16 residues in the CDR3. Here the CDR3 DNA reads TGTGCCAGCAGTTTAATCCTAGCGGGCGGCACAGATACGCAGTATTTT. Amino acids: CASSLILAGGTDTQYF.

The V gene is TRBV10-3, the J gene TRBJ1-2; perhaps TRBD1 as D (5 bases). The V gene's germline CDR1 is ENHRY and CDR2 SYGVKD. Trimming removed 0 bases from V and 4 bases from J, with 9 bases in between. The CDR3 totals 14 residues. The CDR3: CAISESGPSYGYTF. CDR3 coding DNA: TGTGCCATCAGTGAGTCGGGACCGAGCTATGGCTACACCTTC.